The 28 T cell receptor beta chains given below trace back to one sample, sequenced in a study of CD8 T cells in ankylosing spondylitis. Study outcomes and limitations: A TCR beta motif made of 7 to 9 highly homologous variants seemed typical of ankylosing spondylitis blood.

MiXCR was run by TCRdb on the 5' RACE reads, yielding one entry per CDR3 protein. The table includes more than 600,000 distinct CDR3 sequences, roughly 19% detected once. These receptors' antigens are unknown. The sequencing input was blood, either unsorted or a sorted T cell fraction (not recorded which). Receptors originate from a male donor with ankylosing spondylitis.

The DNA of the CDR3 is TGTGCCAGCAGCTCCACCGACGTTGGCCACACAGATACGCAGTATTTT. Translation: CASSSTDVGHTDTQYF. The V call is TRBV7-9, the J call TRBJ2-3; no definite D call. V was cut by 4 bases and J by 2 bases, with 16 bases left in between. The CDR3 length is 16 residues. Looked up from germline, CDR1 is SEHNR and CDR2 is FQNEAQ (reference sequence).

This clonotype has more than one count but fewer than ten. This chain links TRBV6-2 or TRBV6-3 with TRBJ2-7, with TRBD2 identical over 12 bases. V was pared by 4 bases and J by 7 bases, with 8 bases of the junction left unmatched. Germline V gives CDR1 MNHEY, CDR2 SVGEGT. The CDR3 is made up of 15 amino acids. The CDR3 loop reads CASSSLTSGREEQYF. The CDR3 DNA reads TGTGCCAGCAGTTCCCTGACTAGCGGGAGAGAGGAGCAGTACTTC.

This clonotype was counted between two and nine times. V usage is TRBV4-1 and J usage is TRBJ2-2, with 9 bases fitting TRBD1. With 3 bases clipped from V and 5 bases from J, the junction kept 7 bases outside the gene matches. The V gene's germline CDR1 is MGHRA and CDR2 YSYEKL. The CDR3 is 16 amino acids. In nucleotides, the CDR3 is TGCGCCAGCAGCCAGATGGGACAGGGAAAGACCGGGGAGCTGTTTTTT. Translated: CASSQMGQGKTGELFF.

In nucleotides, the CDR3 is TGTGCCAGCAGTTTTGGCACCGTCGGCACAGATACGCAGTATTTT. This encodes CASSFGTVGTDTQYF. The V and J genes are TRBV27 and TRBJ2-3; D gene uncertain. V shed 3 bases and J shed 1 base, with 11 bases lying between them. Germline CDR1 is MNHEY and CDR2 is SMNVEV (reference sequence). The CDR3 totals 15 residues.

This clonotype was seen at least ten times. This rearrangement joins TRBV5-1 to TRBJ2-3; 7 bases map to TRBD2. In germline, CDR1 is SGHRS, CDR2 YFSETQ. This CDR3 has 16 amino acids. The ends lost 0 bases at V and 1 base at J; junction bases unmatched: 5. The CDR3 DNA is TGCGCCAGCAGCTTGGGGCGGGGGACGGGCACAGATACGCAGTATTTT. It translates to CASSLGRGTGTDTQYF.

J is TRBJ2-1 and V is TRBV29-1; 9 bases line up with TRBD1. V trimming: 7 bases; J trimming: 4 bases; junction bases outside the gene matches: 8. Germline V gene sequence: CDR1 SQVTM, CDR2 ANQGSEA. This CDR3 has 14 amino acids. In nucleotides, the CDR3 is TGCAGCGCCCTGGGACAGGGTCGGTACAATGAGCAGTTCTTC. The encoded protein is CSALGQGRYNEQFF.

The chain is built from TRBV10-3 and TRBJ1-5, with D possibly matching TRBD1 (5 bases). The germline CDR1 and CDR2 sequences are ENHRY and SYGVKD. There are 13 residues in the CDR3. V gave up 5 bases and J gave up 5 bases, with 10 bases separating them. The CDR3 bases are TGTGCCATCAGTTTCGACAGTGATCAGCCCCAGCATTTT. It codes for CAISFDSDQPQHF.

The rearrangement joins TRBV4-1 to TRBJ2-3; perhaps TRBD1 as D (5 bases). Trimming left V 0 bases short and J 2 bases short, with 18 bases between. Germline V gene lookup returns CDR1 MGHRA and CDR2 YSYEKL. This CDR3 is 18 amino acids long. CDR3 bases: TGCGCCAGCAGCCAAGAACCTCGGGCAGGGCCTCCCACAGATACGCAGTATTTT. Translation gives CASSQEPRAGPPTDTQYF.

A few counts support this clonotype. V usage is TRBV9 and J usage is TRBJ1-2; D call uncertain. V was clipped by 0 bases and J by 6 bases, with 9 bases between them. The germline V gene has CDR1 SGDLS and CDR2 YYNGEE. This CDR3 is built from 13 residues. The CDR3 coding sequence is TGTGCCAGCAGCGTAGGGGATACTAATGGCTACACCTTC. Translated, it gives CASSVGDTNGYTF.

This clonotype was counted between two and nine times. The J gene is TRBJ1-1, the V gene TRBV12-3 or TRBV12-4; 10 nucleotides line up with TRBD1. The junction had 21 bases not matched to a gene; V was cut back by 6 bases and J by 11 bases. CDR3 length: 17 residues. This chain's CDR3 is CASRLGGPGQGVHAAFF. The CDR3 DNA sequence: TGTGCCAGCAGACTTGGGGGTCCCGGACAGGGGGTTCACGCGGCTTTCTTT.

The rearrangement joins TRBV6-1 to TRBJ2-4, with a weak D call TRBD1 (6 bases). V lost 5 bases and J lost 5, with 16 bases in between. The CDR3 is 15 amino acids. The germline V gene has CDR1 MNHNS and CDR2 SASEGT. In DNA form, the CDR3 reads TGTGCCAGCAGTCCCAGGACAGTTGGCCAAAACATTCAGTACTTC. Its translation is CASSPRTVGQNIQYF.

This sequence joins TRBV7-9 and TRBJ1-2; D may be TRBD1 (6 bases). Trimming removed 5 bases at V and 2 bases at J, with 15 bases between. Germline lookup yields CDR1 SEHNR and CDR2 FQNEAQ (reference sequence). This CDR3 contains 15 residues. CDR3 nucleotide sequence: TGTGCCAGCAGCCCGGGGGCGGGATTCAACTATGGCTACACCTTC. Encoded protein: CASSPGAGFNYGYTF.

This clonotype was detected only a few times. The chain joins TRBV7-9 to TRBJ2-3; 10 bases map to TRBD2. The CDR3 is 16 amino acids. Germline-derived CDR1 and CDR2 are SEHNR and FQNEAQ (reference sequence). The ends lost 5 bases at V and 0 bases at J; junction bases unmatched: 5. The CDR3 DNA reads TGTGCCAGCAGCACTGGACTAGCGGAGAGCACAGATACGCAGTATTTT. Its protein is CASSTGLAESTDTQYF.

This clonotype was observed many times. The CDR3 protein is CASSLMGLYSSSYEQYF. The CDR3 DNA sequence: TGTGCCAGCAGCTTGATGGGACTATACTCTAGCTCCTACGAGCAGTACTTC. The chain joins TRBV5-7 to TRBJ2-7, with 7 nucleotides matching TRBD2. TRBV5-7 is an ORF, and what it does is uncertain. Trimming took 1 base from V and 0 from J; bases not matched to a gene: 10. The CDR3 length is 17 residues.

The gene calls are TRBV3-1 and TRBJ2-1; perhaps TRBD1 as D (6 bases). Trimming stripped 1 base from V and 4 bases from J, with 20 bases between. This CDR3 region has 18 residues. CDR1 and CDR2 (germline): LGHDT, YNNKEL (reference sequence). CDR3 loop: CASSQVRGRGYCYNEQFF. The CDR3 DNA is TGTGCCAGCAGCCAAGTTCGAGGAAGGGGGTACTGTTACAATGAGCAGTTCTTC.

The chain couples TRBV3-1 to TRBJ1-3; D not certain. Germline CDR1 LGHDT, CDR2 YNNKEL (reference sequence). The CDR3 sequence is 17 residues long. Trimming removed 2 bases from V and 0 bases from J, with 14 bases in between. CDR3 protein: CASSQRLLYISGNTIYF. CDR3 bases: TGTGCCAGCAGCCAACGTCTGTTGTACATCTCTGGAAACACCATATATTTT.

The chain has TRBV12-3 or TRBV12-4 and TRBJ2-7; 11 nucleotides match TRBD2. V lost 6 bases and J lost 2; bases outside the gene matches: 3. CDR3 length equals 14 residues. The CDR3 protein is CASRTSGGTYEQYF. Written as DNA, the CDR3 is TGTGCCAGCAGAACTAGCGGGGGTACCTACGAGCAGTACTTC.

The CDR3 is CASSLPGQGISLPYNEQFF. In DNA form, the CDR3 reads TGTGCCAGCAGCCTTCCGGGACAGGGGATTTCATTACCCTACAATGAGCAGTTCTTC. The V and J genes are TRBV11-1 and TRBJ2-1; the match to TRBD1 covers 10 bases. This CDR3 is 19 amino acids long. Losses at the gene ends were 5 bases for V and 2 bases for J; bases not matched to a gene: 15. Germline loops: CDR1 SGHAT, CDR2 FQDESV (reference sequence).

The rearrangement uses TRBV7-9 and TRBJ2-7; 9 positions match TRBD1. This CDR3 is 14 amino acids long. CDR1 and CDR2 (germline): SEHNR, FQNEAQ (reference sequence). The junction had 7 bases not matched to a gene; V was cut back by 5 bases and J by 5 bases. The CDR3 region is CASSHRDRVHEQYF. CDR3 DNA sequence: TGTGCCAGCAGCCACCGGGACAGGGTTCACGAGCAGTACTTC.

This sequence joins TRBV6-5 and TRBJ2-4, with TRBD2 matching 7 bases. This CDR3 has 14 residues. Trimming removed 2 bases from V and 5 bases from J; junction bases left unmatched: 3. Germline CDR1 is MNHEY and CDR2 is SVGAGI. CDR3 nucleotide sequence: TGTGCCAGCAGTTACCGGGACTACGAAAACATTCAGTACTTC. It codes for CASSYRDYENIQYF.

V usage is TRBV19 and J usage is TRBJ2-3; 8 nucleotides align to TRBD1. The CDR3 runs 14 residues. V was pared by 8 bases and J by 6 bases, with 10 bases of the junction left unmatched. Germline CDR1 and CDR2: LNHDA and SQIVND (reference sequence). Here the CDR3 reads CASAGTGRGDTQYF. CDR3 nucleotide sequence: TGTGCCAGTGCCGGGACAGGCCGTGGGGATACGCAGTATTTT.

The CDR3 region is CASSPPPGLRTEAFF. The CDR3 bases are TGTGCCAGCAGTCCCCCCCCCGGCCTTCGCACTGAAGCTTTCTTT. The rearrangement joins TRBV27 to TRBJ1-1; no definite D call. Germline V gives CDR1 MNHEY, CDR2 SMNVEV (reference sequence). CDR3 length: 15 residues. Trimming took off 5 bases at V and 4 bases at J, with 17 bases between the two ends.

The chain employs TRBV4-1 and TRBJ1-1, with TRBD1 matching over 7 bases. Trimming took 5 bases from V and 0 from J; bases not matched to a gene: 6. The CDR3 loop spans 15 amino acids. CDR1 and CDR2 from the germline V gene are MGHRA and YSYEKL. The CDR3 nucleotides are TGCGCCAGCAGCACCCAGGGGGGACTGAACACTGAAGCTTTCTTT. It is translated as CASSTQGGLNTEAFF.

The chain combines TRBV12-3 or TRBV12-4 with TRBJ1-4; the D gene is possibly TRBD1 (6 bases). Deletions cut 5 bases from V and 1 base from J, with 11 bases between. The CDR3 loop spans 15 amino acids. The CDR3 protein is CASSPRTVTNEKLFF. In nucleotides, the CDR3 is TGTGCCAGCAGTCCGCGGACAGTAACTAATGAAAAACTGTTTTTT.

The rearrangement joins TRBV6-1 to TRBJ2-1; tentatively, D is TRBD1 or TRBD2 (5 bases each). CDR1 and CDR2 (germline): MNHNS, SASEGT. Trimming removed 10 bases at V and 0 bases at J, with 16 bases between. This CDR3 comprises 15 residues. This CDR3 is CATPGTKSSYNEQFF. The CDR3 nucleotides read TGTGCCACCCCCGGGACGAAAAGCTCCTACAATGAGCAGTTCTTC.

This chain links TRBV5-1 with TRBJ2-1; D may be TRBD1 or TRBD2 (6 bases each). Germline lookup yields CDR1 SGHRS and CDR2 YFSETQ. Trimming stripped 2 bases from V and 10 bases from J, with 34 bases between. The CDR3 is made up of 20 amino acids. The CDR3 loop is CASSFTGNTEGGRDLHEQFF. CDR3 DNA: TGCGCCAGCAGCTTTACAGGGAATACCGAGGGGGGACGGGATCTTCACGAGCAGTTCTTC.

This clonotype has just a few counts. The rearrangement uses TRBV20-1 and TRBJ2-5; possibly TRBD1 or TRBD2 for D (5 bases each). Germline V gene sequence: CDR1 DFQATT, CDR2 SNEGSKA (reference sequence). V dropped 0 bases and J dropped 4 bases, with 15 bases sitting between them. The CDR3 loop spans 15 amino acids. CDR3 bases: TGCAGTGCTAGAGATTTCAGGGAAGGGAGAGAGACCCAGTACTTC. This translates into CSARDFREGRETQYF.

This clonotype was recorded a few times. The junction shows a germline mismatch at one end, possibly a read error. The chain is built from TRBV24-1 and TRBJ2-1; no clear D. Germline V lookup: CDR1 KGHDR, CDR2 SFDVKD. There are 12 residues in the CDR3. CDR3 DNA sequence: TGTGCCACCAGTGTTTTGGGAAATGAGCAGTTCTTC. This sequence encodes CATSVLGNEQFF.